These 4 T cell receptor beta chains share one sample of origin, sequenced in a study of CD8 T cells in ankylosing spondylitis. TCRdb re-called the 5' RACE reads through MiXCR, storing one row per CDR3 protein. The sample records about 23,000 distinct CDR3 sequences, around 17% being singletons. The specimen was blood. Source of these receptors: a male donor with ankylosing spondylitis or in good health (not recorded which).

The CDR3 spells CASSSPFRRGGWDEQFF. The CDR3 nucleotides read TGTGCCAGCAGCTCCCCTTTTCGGAGAGGGGGATGGGATGAGCAGTTCTTC. The V gene is TRBV7-9, the J gene TRBJ2-1; TRBD1 might be the D (6 bases). The germline V gene has CDR1 SEHNR and CDR2 FQNEAQ (reference sequence). With 4 bases removed from V and 8 bases from J, the gap between germline ends came to 24 bases. The CDR3 is 17 amino acids.

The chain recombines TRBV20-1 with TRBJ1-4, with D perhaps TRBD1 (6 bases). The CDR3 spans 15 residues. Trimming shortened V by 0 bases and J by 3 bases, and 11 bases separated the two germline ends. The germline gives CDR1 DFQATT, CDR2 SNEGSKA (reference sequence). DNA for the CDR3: TGCAGTGCTAGAGATCCGGGACATCCTAATGAAAAACTGTTTTTT. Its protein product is CSARDPGHPNEKLFF.

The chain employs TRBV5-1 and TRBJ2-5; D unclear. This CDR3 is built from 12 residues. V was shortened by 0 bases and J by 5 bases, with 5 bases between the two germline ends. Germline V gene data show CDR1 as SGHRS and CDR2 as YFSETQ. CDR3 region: CASSLVRETQYF. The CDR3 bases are TGCGCCAGCAGCTTGGTACGGGAGACCCAGTACTTC.

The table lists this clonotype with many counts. CDR3 protein: CASSLGQGPSYEQYV. Written as DNA, the CDR3 is TGCGCCAGCAGCTTGGGACAGGGGCCCTCCTACGAGCAGTACGTC. The chain is built from TRBV5-1 and TRBJ2-7; 8 bases agree with TRBD1. The V and J ends lost 0 bases and 0 bases, in that order; junction bases with no gene match: 2. The germline CDR1 and CDR2 sequences are SGHRS and YFSETQ. The CDR3 extends over 15 amino acids.